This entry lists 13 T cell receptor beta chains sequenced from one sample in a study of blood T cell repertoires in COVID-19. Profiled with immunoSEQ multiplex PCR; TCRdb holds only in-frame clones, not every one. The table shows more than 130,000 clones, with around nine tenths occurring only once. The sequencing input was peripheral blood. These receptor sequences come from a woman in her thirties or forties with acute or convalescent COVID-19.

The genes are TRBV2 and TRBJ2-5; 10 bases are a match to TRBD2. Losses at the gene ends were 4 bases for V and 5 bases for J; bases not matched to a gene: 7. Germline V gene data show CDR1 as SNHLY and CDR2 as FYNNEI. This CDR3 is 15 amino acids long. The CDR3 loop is CASSGTSGVVETQYF. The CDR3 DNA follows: TGTGCCAGCAGTGGTACTAGCGGGGTCGTGGAGACCCAGTACTTC. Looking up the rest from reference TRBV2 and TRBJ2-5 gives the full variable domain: EPEVTQTPSHQVTQMGQEVILRCVPISNHLYFYWYRQILGQKVEFLVSFYNNEISEKSEIFDDQFSVERPDGSNFTLKIRSTKLEDSAMYFCASSGTSGVVETQYFGPGTRLLVL.

The CDR3 region is CASSPETGYEQYF. CDR3 DNA sequence: TGCGCCAGCAGCCCGGAAACAGGCTACGAGCAGTACTTC. The V and J genes are TRBV4-3 and TRBJ2-7; possibly TRBD1 for D (5 bases). Per the germline V gene, CDR1 is LGHNA and CDR2 is YSLEER. The CDR3 runs to 13 residues. The V gene lost 4 bases and the J gene lost 3 bases, with 10 bases spanning the gap.

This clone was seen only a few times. The CDR3 is CASRGDGFMTDDTQYF. CDR3 DNA sequence: TGCGCCAGCAGAGGCGACGGATTTATGACTGATGATACGCAGTATTTT. The chain joins TRBV4-1 to TRBJ2-3; D is unresolved. This CDR3 has 16 amino acids. V was cut by 6 bases and J by 6 bases, with 22 bases left in between. Germline V CDR1 and CDR2: MGHRA, YSYEKL.

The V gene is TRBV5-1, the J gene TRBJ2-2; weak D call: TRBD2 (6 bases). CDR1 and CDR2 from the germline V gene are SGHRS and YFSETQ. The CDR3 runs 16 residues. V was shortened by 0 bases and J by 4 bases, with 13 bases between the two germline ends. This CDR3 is CASSLDGGRSTGELFF. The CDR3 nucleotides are TGCGCCAGCAGCTTGGACGGAGGGAGGAGCACCGGGGAGCTGTTTTTT.

CDR3 sequence: CASSYWRGSYNEQFF. In DNA form, the CDR3 reads TGTGCCAGCAGTTACTGGCGGGGGTCCTACAATGAGCAGTTCTTC. The V and J genes are TRBV6-2 or TRBV6-3 and TRBJ2-1; TRBD2 matches 7 bases. Trimming removed 1 base from V and 1 base from J; junction bases left unmatched: 1. The CDR3 length is 15 residues. Germline CDR1 is MNHEY and CDR2 is SVGEGT.

The CDR3 region is CASSAGTASSGNTIYF. The CDR3 DNA follows: TGCGCCAGCAGCGCCGGGACAGCGTCCTCTGGAAACACCATATATTTT. The chain joins TRBV5-1 to TRBJ1-3; 7 bases are a match to TRBD1. Looked up from germline, CDR1 is SGHRS and CDR2 is YFSETQ. This CDR3 is built from 16 residues. V was clipped by 4 bases and J by 0 bases; unmatched bases: 7.

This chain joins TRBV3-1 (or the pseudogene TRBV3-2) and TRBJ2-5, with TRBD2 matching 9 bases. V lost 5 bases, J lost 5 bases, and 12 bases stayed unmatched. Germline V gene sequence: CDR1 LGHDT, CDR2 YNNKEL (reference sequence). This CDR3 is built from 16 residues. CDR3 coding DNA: TGTGCCAGCAGCACCTATCGGGCGGGAGGGGCGGAGACCCAGTACTTC. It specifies CASSTYRAGGAETQYF.

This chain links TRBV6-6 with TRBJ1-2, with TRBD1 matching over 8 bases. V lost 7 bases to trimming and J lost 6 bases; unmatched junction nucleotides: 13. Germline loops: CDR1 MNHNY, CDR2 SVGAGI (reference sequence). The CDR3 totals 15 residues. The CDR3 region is CASTSLGSGGHGYTF. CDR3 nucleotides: TGTGCCAGCACCTCCCTAGGGTCAGGGGGCCATGGCTACACCTTC.

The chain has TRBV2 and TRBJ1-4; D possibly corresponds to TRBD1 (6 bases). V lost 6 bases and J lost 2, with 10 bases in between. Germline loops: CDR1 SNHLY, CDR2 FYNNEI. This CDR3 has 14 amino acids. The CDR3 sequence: CASSKTGTNEKLFF. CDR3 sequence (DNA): TGTGCCAGCAGCAAAACAGGGACTAATGAAAAACTGTTTTTT.

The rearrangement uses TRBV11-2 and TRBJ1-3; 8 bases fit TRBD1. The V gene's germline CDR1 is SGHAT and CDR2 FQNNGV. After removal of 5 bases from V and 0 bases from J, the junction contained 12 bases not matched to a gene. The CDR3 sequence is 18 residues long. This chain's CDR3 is CASSPPSGTGYSGNTIYF. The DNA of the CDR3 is TGTGCCAGCAGCCCGCCCTCTGGGACAGGCTACTCTGGAAACACCATATATTTT.

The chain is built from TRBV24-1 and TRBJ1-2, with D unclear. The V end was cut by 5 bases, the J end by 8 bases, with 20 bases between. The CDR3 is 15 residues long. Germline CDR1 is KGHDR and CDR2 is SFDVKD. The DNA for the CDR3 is TGTGCCACCAGTGCCGGGTGGCAGGTCGCGGGGGGCTACACCTTC. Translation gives CATSAGWQVAGGYTF.

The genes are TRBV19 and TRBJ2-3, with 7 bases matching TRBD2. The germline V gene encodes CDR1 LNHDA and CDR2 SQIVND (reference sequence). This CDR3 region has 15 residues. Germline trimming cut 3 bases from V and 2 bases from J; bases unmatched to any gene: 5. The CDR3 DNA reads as TGTGCCAGTAGTATCGGGGAGGGTCACACAGATACGCAGTATTTT. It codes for CASSIGEGHTDTQYF. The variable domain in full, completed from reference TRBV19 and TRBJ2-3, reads DGGITQSPKYLFRKEGQNVTLSCEQNLNHDAMYWYRQDPGQGLRLIYYSQIVNDFQKGDIAEGYSVSREKKESFPLTVTSAQKNPTAFYLCASSIGEGHTDTQYFGPGTRLTVL.

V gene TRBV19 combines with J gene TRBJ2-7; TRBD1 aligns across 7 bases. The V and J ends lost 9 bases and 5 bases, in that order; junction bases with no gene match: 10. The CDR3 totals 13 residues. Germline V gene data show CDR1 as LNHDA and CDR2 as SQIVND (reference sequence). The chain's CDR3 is CARGRQGSDEQYF. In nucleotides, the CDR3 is TGTGCCAGGGGTCGACAGGGTTCGGACGAGCAGTACTTC.